This paragraph covers one T cell receptor (beta chain) sequence. Its antigen is as yet unknown. The entry originates in a study of Ad26.COV2.S vaccination and SARS-CoV-2 variants. Study-level findings and limits: Possibly, TCR breadth and depth analyses underestimated total T cell responses. Reports say spike-specific CD8+ and CD4+ T cell responses covered substantial breadth after vaccination.

This table comes from immunoSEQ multiplex PCR, and its TCRdb copy is limited to in-frame clones, with some not included. The sample holds roughly 700,000 clones; more than 80% are singletons and the top ten take approximately 1.5%. Treatment noted: around 19 received Ad26.COV2.S at low or high dose, single or two shots; about 5 received placebo; per-sample allocation not given. Collection of the samples took place on day 63 after the first injection of vaccine or placebo. Trimming cost V 1 base and J 4 bases; bases outside gene matches: 5. Germline CDR1 and CDR2: SGHNT and YYREEE (reference sequence). This CDR3 has 15 amino acids.

This sample comprised peripheral blood, obtained in a trial of Ad26.COV2.S vaccine versus placebo. The source of this sequence is a person aged 18 to 65 who received the Ad26.COV2.S COVID-19 vaccine or a placebo. The chain has TRBV5-4 and TRBJ2-1, with 7 positions matching TRBD2. The CDR3 DNA follows: TGTGCCAGCAGCTTGAGAGCGGGGCCGTACAATGAGCAGTTCTTC. As protein: CASSLRAGPYNEQFF.